A single sample is the source of the 13 T cell receptor beta chains below, sequenced in a study of blood T cells in healthy people across ages. Then a second PCR, running about 6 to 11 cycles, was carried out with a sample-barcoded 5' primer and a J-beta primer mix. In TCRdb, the 5' RACE reads were re-called with MiXCR into one record per CDR3 protein. Here the sample spans around 1.5 million distinct CDR3 sequences, almost 35% being singletons. Sequenced sample: blood. The receptors derive from a woman aged 25 to 39 in good health.

There are a few counts of this clonotype. This sequence joins TRBV18 and TRBJ2-5; perhaps TRBD1 as D (6 bases). Germline V gene sequence: CDR1 KGHSH, CDR2 LQKENI. V lost 4 bases and J 0 bases, leaving 18 bases between the germline ends. There are 17 residues in the CDR3. The CDR3: CASSRLSFGQYQETQYF. The CDR3 DNA is TGTGCCAGCTCACGCCTCTCTTTTGGACAGTACCAAGAGACCCAGTACTTC.

This clonotype was counted many times. This chain joins TRBV20-1 and TRBJ2-5; 8 bases are a match to TRBD2. The V segment lost 3 bases and the J segment 4 bases; nucleotides outside the gene matches: 7. CDR1 DFQATT and CDR2 SNEGSKA come from the germline V gene (reference sequence). The CDR3 is 14 residues long. CDR3 DNA sequence: TGCAGTGCTAGGAGCGGGAGTGGACTAGAGACCCAGTACTTC. Amino acids: CSARSGSGLETQYF.

There are a few counts of this clonotype. This chain joins TRBV2 and TRBJ2-3; D is undetermined. Germline V lookup: CDR1 SNHLY, CDR2 FYNNEI. The CDR3 covers 12 residues. With 2 bases removed from V and 2 bases from J, the gap between germline ends came to 2 bases. CDR3 in DNA: TGTGCCAGCAGTGAACTCACAGATACGCAGTATTTT. Translation: CASSELTDTQYF.

To note about this clonotype: One end of the junction fails to match germline, which may point to a read error. This chain uses TRBV7-2 with TRBJ1-6; D not certain. Per the germline V gene, CDR1 is SGHTA and CDR2 is FQGNSA. CDR3 length equals 13 residues. CDR3 bases: TGTGCCAGCAACTTAAACAGATATTCACCCCTCCACTTT. This encodes CASNLNRYSPLHF.

This chain links TRBV28 with TRBJ2-7; the D is unclear. Germline CDR1 and CDR2: MDHEN and SYDVKM. The V and J ends lost 8 bases and 2 bases respectively, with 19 bases between them. This CDR3 region has 15 residues. The CDR3 coding sequence is TGTGCCAGCTCCCACTCCGGGCCCGCACCCTACGAGCAGTACTTC. Translated, it gives CASSHSGPAPYEQYF.

This clonotype was recorded only once. The genes are TRBV5-1 and TRBJ2-1, with unresolved D. The germline V and J ends were trimmed by 0 bases and 3 bases, with 16 bases remaining between them. Germline V lookup: CDR1 SGHRS, CDR2 YFSETQ. The CDR3 length is 17 residues. The CDR3 DNA is TGCGCCAGCAGCTTGGACCCTCTGAGCGCCCGCTACAATGAGCAGTTCTTC. Translation gives CASSLDPLSARYNEQFF.

The chain combines TRBV5-1 with TRBJ2-7; 7 nucleotides align to TRBD2. This CDR3 region has 13 residues. The junction had 6 bases not matched to a gene; V was cut back by 4 bases and J by 5 bases. CDR1 SGHRS and CDR2 YFSETQ come from the germline V gene. DNA for the CDR3: TGCGCCAGCAGCCCGCTAGCGGCTGACGAGCAGTACTTC. Translated, it gives CASSPLAADEQYF.

V gene TRBV20-1 combines with J gene TRBJ1-1; no firm D call. The V gene's germline CDR1 is DFQATT and CDR2 SNEGSKA (reference sequence). The V end lost 5 bases, the J end lost 2 bases, and 12 bases lay between the germline ends. The CDR3 sequence is 13 residues long. CDR3 nucleotides: TGCAGTGCTTGGACGGATTCAAACACTGAAGCTTTCTTT. It is translated as CSAWTDSNTEAFF.

Only a few counts were recorded for this clonotype. The CDR3 loop is CASGGDLNIYGYTF. The CDR3 nucleotides are TGTGCCAGCGGGGGGGATCTGAACATCTATGGCTACACCTTC. The chain links TRBV2 to TRBJ1-2; tentatively, D is TRBD1 (5 bases). V was trimmed by 8 bases and J by 4 bases, leaving 17 bases between them. The CDR3 extends over 14 amino acids. Germline V lookup: CDR1 SNHLY, CDR2 FYNNEI. The full variable domain, its missing parts supplied by reference TRBV2 and TRBJ1-2, is EPEVTQTPSHQVTQMGQEVILRCVPISNHLYFYWYRQILGQKVEFLVSFYNNEISEKSEIFDDQFSVERPDGSNFTLKIRSTKLEDSAMYFCASGGDLNIYGYTFGSGTRLTVV.

V and J are TRBV13 and TRBJ2-7; 7 positions agree with TRBD2. The CDR3 runs to 15 residues. From germline, CDR1 is PRHDT and CDR2 FYEKMQ (reference sequence). The V gene end was trimmed by 5 bases and the J gene end by 4 bases; junction bases not matched to a gene: 11. The CDR3 sequence is CASSTGLTGVYEQYF. For the CDR3, the DNA is TGTGCCAGCAGCACGGGACTAACGGGAGTATACGAGCAGTACTTC.

This clonotype has only one observation. One base away lies a much larger clone, so this may be a sequencing read error. The chain uses TRBV29-1 and TRBJ2-7; D is unresolved. The end of the DNA fits TRBJ2-5 better, so the J call may be wrong. This CDR3 contains 13 residues. Germline-derived CDR1 and CDR2 are SQVTM and ANQGSEA. This CDR3 reads CSVGSYAPETQYF. The CDR3 DNA follows: TGCAGCGTTGGGTCTTACGCCCCGGAGACCCAGTACTTC.

The chain links TRBV29-1 to TRBJ1-1; no firm D call. The CDR3 has 13 amino acids. Germline CDR1 SQVTM, CDR2 ANQGSEA. V was pared by 6 bases and J by 1 base, with 12 bases between. The CDR3: CSVQTGKNTEAFF. The CDR3 coding sequence is TGCAGCGTCCAGACGGGGAAGAACACTGAAGCTTTCTTT.

This clonotype was seen only a few times. The genes are TRBV4-1 and TRBJ2-5; D uncertain. This CDR3 comprises 15 residues. CDR1 MGHRA and CDR2 YSYEKL come from the germline V gene. V shed 2 bases and J shed 3 bases, with 13 bases lying between them. CDR3 sequence: CASSQPGSSKETQYF. Here the CDR3 DNA reads TGCGCCAGCAGCCAACCCGGGTCCTCTAAAGAGACCCAGTACTTC.